These 15 T cell receptor beta chains share one sample of origin, sequenced in a study of blood T cell repertoires in COVID-19. Measured with immunoSEQ multiplex PCR; TCRdb has only the in-frame clones, and not every one. The data hold 75,000 to 95,000 clones, with roughly nine tenths observed a single time. Sequencing input: peripheral blood. The receptors come from a human donor in a cohort sampled during active COVID-19.

The chain combines TRBV11-2 with TRBJ2-5; 7 nucleotides agree with TRBD2. V lost 0 bases to trimming and J lost 6 bases; unmatched junction nucleotides: 10. In germline, CDR1 is SGHAT, CDR2 FQNNGV. This CDR3 comprises 16 residues. The DNA for the CDR3 is TGTGCCAGCAGCTTAGATTGGGGGGGTACCGGTAAGACCCAGTACTTC. It is translated as CASSLDWGGTGKTQYF.

V usage is TRBV14 and J usage is TRBJ2-1; weak D call: TRBD2 (6 bases). The germline gives CDR1 SGHDN, CDR2 FVKESK. V was shortened by 3 bases and J by 3 bases, with 15 bases between the two germline ends. The length of the CDR3 is 16 residues. The CDR3 spells CASSQATSRYYNEQFF. Here the CDR3 DNA reads TGTGCCAGCAGCCAGGCAACTAGCAGATACTACAATGAGCAGTTCTTC.

V and J are TRBV10-3 and TRBJ1-6, with 7 bases lining up with TRBD1. V lost 6 bases and J lost 6; bases outside the gene matches: 5. The CDR3 is 14 amino acids. Germline lookup yields CDR1 ENHRY and CDR2 SYGVKD. CDR3 amino acids: CAISLRDSNSPLHF. CDR3 sequence (DNA): TGTGCCATCAGCCTCCGGGACAGTAATTCACCCCTCCACTTT.

The table lists this clone with a few counts. The CDR3 is CASSRGPPTSTNEKLFF. The CDR3 DNA sequence: TGCGCCAGCAGCAGGGGGCCACCAACATCAACTAATGAAAAACTGTTTTTT. The chain uses TRBV23-1 and TRBJ1-4, with 8 nucleotides matching TRBD1. TRBV23-1 is an ORF, and what it does is uncertain. The CDR3 loop spans 17 amino acids. V was pared by 6 bases and J by 0 bases, with 9 bases of the junction left unmatched.

The chain carries TRBV6-2 or TRBV6-3 and TRBJ2-7, with 14 bases matching TRBD2. Germline CDR1 and CDR2: MNHEY and SVGEGT. The CDR3 spans 18 residues. The junction had 10 bases not matched to a gene; V was cut back by 6 bases and J by 0 bases. CDR3 nucleotides: TGTGCCAGCAGCCACGGGACTAGCGGGAGCCCGAGCTCCTACGAGCAGTACTTC. Protein product: CASSHGTSGSPSSYEQYF.

The chain recombines TRBV13 with TRBJ2-2, with D perhaps matching TRBD2 (6 bases). The CDR3 is made up of 15 amino acids. V was clipped by 4 bases and J by 5 bases, with 14 bases between them. CDR1 and CDR2 from the germline V gene are PRHDT and FYEKMQ (reference sequence). CDR3 in DNA: TGTGCCAGCAGCTCCCCCTCGGGGGAGACCGGGGAGCTGTTTTTT. Translation gives CASSSPSGETGELFF. The full variable domain, in which reference TRBV13 and TRBJ2-2 provide the parts outside the CDR3, is AAGVIQSPRHLIKEKRETATLKCYPIPRHDTVYWYQQGPGQDPQFLISFYEKMQSDKGSIPDRFSAQQFSDYHSELNMSSLELGDSALYFCASSSPSGETGELFFGEGSRLTVL.

The CDR3 protein is CASSQVERAGEQFF. CDR3 sequence (DNA): TGTGCCAGCAGCCAAGTGGAGAGGGCCGGTGAGCAGTTCTTC. The rearrangement links TRBV3-1 (or the pseudogene TRBV3-2) to TRBJ2-1, with D possibly matching TRBD2 (5 bases). CDR3 size: 14 residues. Germline CDR1 is LGHDT and CDR2 is YNNKEL (reference sequence). V shed 1 base and J shed 9 bases, with 13 bases lying between them.

V gene TRBV2 combines with J gene TRBJ1-6; D remains unclear. Germline V gene lookup returns CDR1 SNHLY and CDR2 FYNNEI. V shed 7 bases and J shed 2 bases, with 6 bases lying between them. The length of the CDR3 is 13 residues. The CDR3 DNA follows: TGTGCCAGCACGGGTGCCTATAATTCACCCCTCCACTTT. Residues: CASTGAYNSPLHF.

The V and J genes are TRBV3-1 (or the pseudogene TRBV3-2) and TRBJ2-1; 9 nucleotides align to TRBD2. The CDR3 covers 15 residues. Per the germline V gene, CDR1 is LGHDT and CDR2 is YNNKEL (reference sequence). The junction had 3 bases not matched to a gene; V was cut back by 0 bases and J by 6 bases. The CDR3 coding sequence is TGTGCCAGCAGCCAAGACCTGACTAGCGGCAATGAGCAGTTCTTC. Translation gives CASSQDLTSGNEQFF.

The chain recombines TRBV5-4 with TRBJ2-7, with 14 bases identical to TRBD2. Germline loops: CDR1 SGHNT, CDR2 YYREEE (reference sequence). The J segment lost 4 bases and the V segment lost 4 bases, leaving 7 bases of the junction unmatched. The CDR3 length is 16 residues. Here the CDR3 DNA reads TGTGCCAGCAGCCCCTCGAGGACTAGCGGGAGGTACGAGCAGTACTTC. Translated, it gives CASSPSRTSGRYEQYF. Full variable domain (missing parts from reference TRBV5-4 and TRBJ2-7): ETGVTQSPTHLIKTRGQQVTLRCSSQSGHNTVSWYQQALGQGPQFIFQYYREEENGRGNFPPRFSGLQFPNYSSELNVNALELDDSALYLCASSPSRTSGRYEQYFGPGTRLTVT.

This rearrangement joins TRBV7-9 to TRBJ2-2, with D maybe TRBD2 (6 bases). Germline V gives CDR1 SEHNR, CDR2 FQNEAQ (reference sequence). V shed 3 bases and J shed 2 bases, with 7 bases lying between them. The CDR3 is made up of 14 amino acids. The CDR3 sequence is CASSFGGNTGELFF. The CDR3 bases are TGTGCCAGCAGCTTCGGGGGTAACACCGGGGAGCTGTTTTTT.

V is TRBV25-1 and J is TRBJ1-6; unclear D gene. Germline CDR1 and CDR2: MGHDK and SYGVNS. The CDR3 extends over 13 amino acids. V was shortened by 0 bases and J by 6 bases, with 3 bases between the two germline ends. The CDR3 loop reads CASSEYRNSPLHF. CDR3 coding DNA: TGTGCCAGCAGTGAATATCGTAATTCACCCCTCCACTTT.

The V gene is TRBV5-6, the J gene TRBJ1-6, with TRBD1 as a possible D gene (5 bases). The CDR3 runs 16 residues. The germline V gene encodes CDR1 SGHDT and CDR2 YYEEEE. Trimming pared 4 bases from V and 7 bases from J, leaving 18 bases between. This CDR3 reads CASSPRVQGGNSPLHF. In nucleotides, the CDR3 is TGTGCCAGCAGCCCAAGGGTGCAGGGAGGGAATTCACCCCTCCACTTT.

The chain couples TRBV19 to TRBJ2-1; 12 bases agree with TRBD2. V was pared by 3 bases and J by 4 bases, with 7 bases of the junction left unmatched. The V gene's germline CDR1 is LNHDA and CDR2 SQIVND (reference sequence). The CDR3 has 17 amino acids. Here the CDR3 reads CASSMGMTSGGYNEQFF. The CDR3 coding sequence is TGTGCCAGTAGTATGGGGATGACTAGCGGGGGATACAATGAGCAGTTCTTC.

This rearrangement joins TRBV6-5 to TRBJ1-2; no clear D gene. Germline CDR1 is MNHEY and CDR2 is SVGAGI. The ends were cut back, 7 bases at V and 8 bases at J, with 17 bases in the middle. The CDR3 contains 13 residues. The CDR3 nucleotides read TGTGCCAGCACCCGTAGCGTACGGTCCGGCTACACCTTC. Its translation: CASTRSVRSGYTF.